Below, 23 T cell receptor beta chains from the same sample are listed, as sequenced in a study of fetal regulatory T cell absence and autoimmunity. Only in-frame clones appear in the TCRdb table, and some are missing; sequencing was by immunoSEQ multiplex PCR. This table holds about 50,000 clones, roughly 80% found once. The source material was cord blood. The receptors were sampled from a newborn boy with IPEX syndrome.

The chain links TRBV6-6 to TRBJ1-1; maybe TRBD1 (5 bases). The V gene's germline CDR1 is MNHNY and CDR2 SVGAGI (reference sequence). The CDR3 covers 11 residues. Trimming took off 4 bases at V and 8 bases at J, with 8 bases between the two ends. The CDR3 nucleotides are TGTGCCAGCAGTTGGGGACGGGAAGCTTTCTTT. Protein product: CASSWGREAFF.

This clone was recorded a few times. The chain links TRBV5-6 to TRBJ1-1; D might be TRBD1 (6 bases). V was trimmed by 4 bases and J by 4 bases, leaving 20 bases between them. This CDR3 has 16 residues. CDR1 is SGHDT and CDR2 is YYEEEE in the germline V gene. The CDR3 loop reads CASSADSLGGGTEAFF. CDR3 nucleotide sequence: TGTGCCAGCAGCGCGGACAGCCTGGGGGGAGGCACTGAAGCTTTCTTT.

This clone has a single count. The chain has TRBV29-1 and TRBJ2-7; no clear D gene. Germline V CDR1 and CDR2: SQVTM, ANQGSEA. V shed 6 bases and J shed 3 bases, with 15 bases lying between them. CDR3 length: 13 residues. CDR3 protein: CSVPAPNSYEQYF. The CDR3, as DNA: TGCAGCGTCCCCGCGCCAAATAGCTACGAGCAGTACTTC.

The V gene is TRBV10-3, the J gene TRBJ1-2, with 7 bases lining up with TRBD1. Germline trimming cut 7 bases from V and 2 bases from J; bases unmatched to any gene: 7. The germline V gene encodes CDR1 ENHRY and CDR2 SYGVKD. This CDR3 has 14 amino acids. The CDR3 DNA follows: TGTGCCATCAACCGACAGGGAGGCAACTATGGCTACACCTTC. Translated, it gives CAINRQGGNYGYTF.

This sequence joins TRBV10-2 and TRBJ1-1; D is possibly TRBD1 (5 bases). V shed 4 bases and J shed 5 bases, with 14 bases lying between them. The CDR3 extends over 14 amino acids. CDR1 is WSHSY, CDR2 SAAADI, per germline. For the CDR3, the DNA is TGCGCCAGCAGTGCCGGGACCGATGAGACTGAAGCTTTCTTT. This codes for CASSAGTDETEAFF.

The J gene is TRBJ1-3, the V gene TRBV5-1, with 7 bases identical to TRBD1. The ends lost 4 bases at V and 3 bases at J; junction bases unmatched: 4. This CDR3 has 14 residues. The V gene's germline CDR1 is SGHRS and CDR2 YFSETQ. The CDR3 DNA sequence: TGCGCCAGCAGCGGGGACAGCATTGGAAACACCATATATTTT. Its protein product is CASSGDSIGNTIYF.

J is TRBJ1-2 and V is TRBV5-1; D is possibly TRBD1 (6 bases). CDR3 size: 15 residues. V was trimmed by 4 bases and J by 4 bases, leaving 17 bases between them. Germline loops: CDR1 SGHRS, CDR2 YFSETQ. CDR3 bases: TGCGCCAGCAGCGCGGGTACTGGGGGGCTCTATGGCTACACCTTC. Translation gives CASSAGTGGLYGYTF.

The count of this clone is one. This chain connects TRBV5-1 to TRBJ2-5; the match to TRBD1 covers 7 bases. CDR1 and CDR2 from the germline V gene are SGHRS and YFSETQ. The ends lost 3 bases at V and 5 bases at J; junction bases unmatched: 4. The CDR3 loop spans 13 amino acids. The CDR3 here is CASSYRGWETQYF. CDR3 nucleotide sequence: TGCGCCAGCAGCTACAGGGGTTGGGAGACCCAGTACTTC.

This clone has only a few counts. CDR3 residues: CASRGQGAFF. For the CDR3, the DNA is TGTGCCAGCAGGGGACAGGGAGCTTTCTTT. This sequence joins TRBV2 and TRBJ1-1; 9 nucleotides match TRBD1. This CDR3 region has 10 residues. The ends lost 6 bases at V and 10 bases at J; junction bases unmatched: 0. Looked up from germline, CDR1 is SNHLY and CDR2 is FYNNEI.

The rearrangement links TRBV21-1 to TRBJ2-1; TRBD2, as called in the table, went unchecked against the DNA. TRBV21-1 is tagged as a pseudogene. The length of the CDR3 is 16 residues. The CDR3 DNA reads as TGTGCCAGCAGCACGGCGGGAAAAAAAGATATGGATGAGCAGTTCTTC. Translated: CASSTAGKKDMDEQFF.

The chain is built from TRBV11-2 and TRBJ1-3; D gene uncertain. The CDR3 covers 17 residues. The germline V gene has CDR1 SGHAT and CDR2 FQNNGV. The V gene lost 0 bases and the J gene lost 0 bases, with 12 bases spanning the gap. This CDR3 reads CASSLEYGLLSGNTIYF. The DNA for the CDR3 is TGTGCCAGCAGCTTAGAATATGGGCTCCTCTCTGGAAACACCATATATTTT.

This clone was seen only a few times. CDR3 coding DNA: TGCGCCAGCAGCTTCGGACAAAGGGGTGAGCAGTTCTTC. Translated: CASSFGQRGEQFF. The chain joins TRBV5-1 to TRBJ2-1; TRBD1 might be the D (5 bases). The CDR3 length is 13 residues. Trimming removed 2 bases at V and 9 bases at J, with 12 bases between. Germline V CDR1 and CDR2: SGHRS, YFSETQ.

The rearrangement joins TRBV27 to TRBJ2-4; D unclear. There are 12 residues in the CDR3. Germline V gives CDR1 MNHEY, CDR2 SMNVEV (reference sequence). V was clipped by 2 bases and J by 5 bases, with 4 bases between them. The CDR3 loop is CASSLGENIQYF. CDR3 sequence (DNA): TGTGCCAGCAGTTTAGGGGAAAACATTCAGTACTTC.

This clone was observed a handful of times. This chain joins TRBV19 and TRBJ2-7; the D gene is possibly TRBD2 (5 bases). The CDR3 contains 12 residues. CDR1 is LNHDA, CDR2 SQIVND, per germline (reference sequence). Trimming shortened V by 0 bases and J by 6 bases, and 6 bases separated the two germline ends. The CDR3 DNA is TGTGCCAGTAGTATAGAGGGGAGCGAGCAGTACTTC. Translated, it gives CASSIEGSEQYF.

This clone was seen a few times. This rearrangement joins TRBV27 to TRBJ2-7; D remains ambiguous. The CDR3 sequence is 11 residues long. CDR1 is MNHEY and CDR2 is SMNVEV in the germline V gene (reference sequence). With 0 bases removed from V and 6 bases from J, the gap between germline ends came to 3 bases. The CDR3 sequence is CASSLSFEQYF. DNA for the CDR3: TGTGCCAGCAGTTTATCGTTCGAGCAGTACTTC.

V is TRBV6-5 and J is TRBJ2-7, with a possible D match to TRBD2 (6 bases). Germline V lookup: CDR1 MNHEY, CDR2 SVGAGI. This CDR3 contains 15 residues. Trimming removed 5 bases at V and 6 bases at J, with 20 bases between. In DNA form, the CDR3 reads TGTGCCAGCAGTGGCCCCGGGAGCTCTGGGAGCGAGCAGTACTTC. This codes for CASSGPGSSGSEQYF.

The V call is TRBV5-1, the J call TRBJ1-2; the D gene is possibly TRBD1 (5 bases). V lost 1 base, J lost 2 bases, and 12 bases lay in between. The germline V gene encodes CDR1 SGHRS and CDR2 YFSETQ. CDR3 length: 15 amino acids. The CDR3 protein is CASSLTPAGNYGYTF. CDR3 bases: TGCGCCAGCAGCTTGACGCCCGCAGGGAACTATGGCTACACCTTC.

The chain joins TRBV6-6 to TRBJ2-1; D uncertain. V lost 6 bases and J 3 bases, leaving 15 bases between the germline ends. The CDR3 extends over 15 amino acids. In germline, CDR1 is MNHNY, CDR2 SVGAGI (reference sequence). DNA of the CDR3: TGTGCCAGCAGACCTACTTTACTAAACTACAATGAGCAGTTCTTC. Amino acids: CASRPTLLNYNEQFF.

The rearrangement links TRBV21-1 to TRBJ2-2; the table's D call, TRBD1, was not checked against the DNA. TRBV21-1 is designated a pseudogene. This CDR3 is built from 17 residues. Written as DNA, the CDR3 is TGTGCCAGCAGAGGGACAGGGGGCGAAGTAAAAGGCGGGGAGCTGTTTTTT. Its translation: CASRGTGGEVKGGELFF.

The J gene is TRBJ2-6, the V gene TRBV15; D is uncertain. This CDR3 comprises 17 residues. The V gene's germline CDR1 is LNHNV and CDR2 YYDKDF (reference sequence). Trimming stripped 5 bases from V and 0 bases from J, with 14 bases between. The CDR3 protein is CATSAYASISGANVLTF. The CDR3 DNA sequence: TGTGCCACCAGCGCCTACGCTTCCATCTCTGGGGCCAACGTCCTGACTTTC. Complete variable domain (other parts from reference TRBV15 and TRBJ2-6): DAMVIQNPRYQVTQFGKPVTLSCSQTLNHNVMYWYQQKSSQAPKLLFHYYDKDFNNEADTPDNFQSRRPNTSFCFLDIRSPGLGDTAMYLCATSAYASISGANVLTFGAGSRLTVL.

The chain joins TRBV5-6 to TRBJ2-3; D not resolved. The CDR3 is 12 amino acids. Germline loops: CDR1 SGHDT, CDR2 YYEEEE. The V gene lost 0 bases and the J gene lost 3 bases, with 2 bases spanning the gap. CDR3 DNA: TGTGCCAGCAGCTTGGAAACAGATACGCAGTATTTT. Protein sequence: CASSLETDTQYF. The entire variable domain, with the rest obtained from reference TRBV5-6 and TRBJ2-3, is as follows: DAGVTQSPTHLIKTRGQQVTLRCSPKSGHDTVSWYQQALGQGPQFIFQYYEEEERQRGNFPDRFSGHQFPNYSSELNVNALLLGDSALYLCASSLETDTQYFGPGTRLTVL.

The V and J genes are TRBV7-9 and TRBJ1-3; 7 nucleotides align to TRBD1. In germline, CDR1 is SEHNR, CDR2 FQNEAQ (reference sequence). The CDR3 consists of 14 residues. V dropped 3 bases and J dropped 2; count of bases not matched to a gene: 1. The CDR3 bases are TGTGCCAGCAGCTTCGGGACAGCTGGAAACACCATATATTTT. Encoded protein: CASSFGTAGNTIYF.

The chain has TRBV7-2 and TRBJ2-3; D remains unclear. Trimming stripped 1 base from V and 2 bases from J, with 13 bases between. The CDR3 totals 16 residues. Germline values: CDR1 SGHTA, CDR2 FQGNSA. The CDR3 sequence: CASSLGFGPPTDTQYF. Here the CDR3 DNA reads TGTGCCAGCAGCTTAGGGTTCGGACCTCCCACAGATACGCAGTATTTT.